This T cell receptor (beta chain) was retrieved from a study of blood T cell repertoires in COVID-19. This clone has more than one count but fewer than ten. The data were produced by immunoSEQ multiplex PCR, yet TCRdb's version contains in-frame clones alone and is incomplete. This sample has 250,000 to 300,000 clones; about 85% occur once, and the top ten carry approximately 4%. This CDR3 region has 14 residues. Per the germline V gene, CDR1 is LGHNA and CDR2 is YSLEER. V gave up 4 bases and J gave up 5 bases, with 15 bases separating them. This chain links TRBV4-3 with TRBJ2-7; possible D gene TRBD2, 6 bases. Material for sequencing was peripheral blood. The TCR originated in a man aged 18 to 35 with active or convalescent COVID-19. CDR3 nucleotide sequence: TGCGCCAGCAGCCTGGCGGGAAGGATCAACGAGCAGTACTTC. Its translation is CASSLAGRINEQYF.